The text below deals with one T cell receptor (beta chain). V was pared by 0 bases and J by 6 bases, with 9 bases of the junction left unmatched. There are 16 residues in the CDR3. In germline, CDR1 is SGHRS, CDR2 YFSETQ. The data originate from a study of shared clonotypes between healthy human individuals. Assay used: immunoSEQ multiplex PCR; TCRdb lists only in-frame clones, some missing. This sample has fewer than 2.5 million clones, with over 85% found just once. The TCR originated in a man aged 18-30 years in good health. Some clones in this sample may be carry-over from other donors' samples. Sample: naive CD4+ T cells from PBMCs. The subset is: CD45RA+ positively selected. The genes are TRBV5-1 and TRBJ2-1, with 7 bases identical to TRBD2. The CDR3 region is CASSLGAGSWSNEQFF. The CDR3 coding sequence is TGCGCCAGCAGCTTGGGAGCGGGGAGTTGGTCCAATGAGCAGTTCTTC.